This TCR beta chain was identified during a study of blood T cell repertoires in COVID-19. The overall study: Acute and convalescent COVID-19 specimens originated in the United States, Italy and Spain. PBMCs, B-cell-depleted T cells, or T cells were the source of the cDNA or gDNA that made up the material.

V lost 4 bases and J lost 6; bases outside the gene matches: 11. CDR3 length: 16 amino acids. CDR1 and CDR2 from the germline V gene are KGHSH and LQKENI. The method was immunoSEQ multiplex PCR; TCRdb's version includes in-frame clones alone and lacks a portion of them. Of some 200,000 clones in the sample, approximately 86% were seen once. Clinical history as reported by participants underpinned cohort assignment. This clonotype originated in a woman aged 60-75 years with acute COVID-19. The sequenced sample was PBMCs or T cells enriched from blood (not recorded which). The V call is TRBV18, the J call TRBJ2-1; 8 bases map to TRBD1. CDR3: CASSLGQGEVGNEQFF. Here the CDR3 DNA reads TGTGCCAGCTCACTAGGACAGGGAGAGGTAGGCAATGAGCAGTTCTTC. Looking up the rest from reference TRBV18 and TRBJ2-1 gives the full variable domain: NAGVMQNPRHLVRRRGQEARLRCSPMKGHSHVYWYRQLPEEGLKFMVYLQKENIIDESGMPKERFSAEFPKEGPSILRIQQVVRGDSAAYFCASSLGQGEVGNEQFFGPGTRLTVL.